These T cell receptor beta chains were read from a single sample in a study of blood T cell repertoires in COVID-19. The table came from immunoSEQ multiplex PCR; TCRdb's copy has only in-frame clones and leaves some out. The sample includes hundreds of thousands of clones, around 89% of them seen just once. The sample consisted of PBMCs or T cells enriched from blood (not recorded which). The receptors shown here come from a woman in her thirties or forties who had recovered from COVID-19. CDR3s include the opening cysteine and the closing phenylalanine or tryptophan. The D gene is left open where the match is weak. A clone size is listed for some rows: how often the clone was seen (once, few, many), or a class if it is expanded.

V gene	CDR3 length	J gene	clone size	D gene	CDR3 DNA	CDR3 protein
TRBV4-3	16	TRBJ1-5	NA	NA	TGCGCCAGCAGCCAAGATGCGGAACAGGGACATCAGCCCCAGCATTTT	CASSQDAEQGHQPQHF
TRBV11-3	14	TRBJ2-7	NA	NA	TGTGCCAGCAGCTTAGTTAGGAGCTCCTACGAGCAGTACTTC	CASSLVRSSYEQYF
TRBV7-2	15	TRBJ2-1	NA	NA	TGTGCCAGCAGCTCCGGCCGCCCATATTCGGGTGAGCAGTTCTTC	CASSSGRPYSGEQFF
TRBV11-3	14	TRBJ2-7	NA	NA	TGTGCCAGCAGCTTAGATCCCGGCTCCTACGAGCAGTACTTC	CASSLDPGSYEQYF
TRBV4-3	16	TRBJ2-1	NA	TRBD2	TGCGCCAGCAGCCAAGAGTCTAGCGGGTTCTACAATGAGCAGTTCTTC	CASSQESSGFYNEQFF
TRBV10-3	15	TRBJ2-4	NA	TRBD1	TGTGCCATCAGTGCTAGGACAGGGGCTAAAAACATTCAGTACTTC	CAISARTGAKNIQYF
TRBV10-3	16	TRBJ2-7	once	TRBD2	TGTGCCATCAGTGGGGAGGGACTAGCGGACCCCTACGAGCAGTACTTC	CAISGEGLADPYEQYF
TRBV5-6	17	TRBJ2-2	few	TRBD2	TGTGCCAGCAGCTTGCGGACTAGCGGGATCAACACCGGGGAGCTGTTTTTT	CASSLRTSGINTGELFF
TRBV21-1	13	TRBJ2-2	NA	NA	TGTGCCAGCTCTCACGGGGGGCCCGGGGAGCTGTTTTTT	CASSHGGPGELFF
TRBV10-3	17	TRBJ1-4	NA	TRBD1	TGTGCCATCAGTTCGACAAGGAGCCGGGACAGGGTAGAAAAACTGTTTTTT	CAISSTRSRDRVEKLFF
TRBV27	17	TRBJ2-5	NA	NA	TGTGCCAGCAGTCAGGGGGGAGCGGCGGTTTTGGAAGAGACCCAGTACTTC	CASSQGGAAVLEETQYF
TRBV9	16	TRBJ2-1	few	TRBD2	TGTGCCAGCAGCGCCCGATCAAGCGGGAGGGCCGGGGAGCAGTTCTTC	CASSARSSGRAGEQFF
TRBV5-1	14	TRBJ2-2	NA	NA	TGCGCCAGCAGCTTGGCAGGGTCCACCGGGGAGCTGTTTTTT	CASSLAGSTGELFF
TRBV3-1/TRBV3-2	15	TRBJ1-6	NA	NA	TGTGCCAGCAGGGGCACAGGTAGGGGTAATTCACCCCTCCACTTT	CASRGTGRGNSPLHF
TRBV2	15	TRBJ2-3	NA	NA	TGTGCCACCAAGGGCGGACTGCGGGGCACAGATACGCAGTATTTT	CATKGGLRGTDTQYF
TRBV9	16	TRBJ2-5	NA	NA	TGTGCCAGCAGCGTAGGAGGGGGTAAGGGCCAAGAGACCCAGTACTTC	CASSVGGGKGQETQYF
TRBV11-3	15	TRBJ2-1	NA	NA	TGTGCCAGCAGCCCCGGGATAGCTGGATACAATGAGCAGTTCTTC	CASSPGIAGYNEQFF
TRBV10-1	12	TRBJ1-5	once	NA	TGCGCCAGCAGATGGCTTAATCAGCCCCAGCATTTT	CASRWLNQPQHF
TRBV9	14	TRBJ2-7	NA	TRBD1	TGTGCCAGCAGCGCGGGGACAGCGGTCTACGAGCAGTACTTC	CASSAGTAVYEQYF
TRBV13	15	TRBJ2-3	NA	TRBD2	TGTGCCAGCAGCTCCGGGACTAGGGGTGGATATACGCAGTATTTT	CASSSGTRGGYTQYF
TRBV18	15	TRBJ2-7	NA	NA	TGTGCCAGCTCACCACGCGGAGGGAGTGACTACGAGCAGTACTTC	CASSPRGGSDYEQYF
TRBV24-1	13	TRBJ1-2	NA	TRBD1	TGTGCCACCAGTGGACAGGGGGCTCGGGGCTACACCTTC	CATSGQGARGYTF
TRBV10-3	13	TRBJ2-7	NA	NA	TGTGCCATCAGTGGTCCAGGCACCTACGAGCAGTACTTC	CAISGPGTYEQYF
TRBV30	13	TRBJ2-1	NA	NA	TGTGCCGGGCATCAGTCCTCCTACAATGAGCAGTTCTTC	CAGHQSSYNEQFF
TRBV24-1	13	TRBJ1-5	NA	NA	TGTGCCACCAGTGTTAGCGGGAATCAGCCCCAGCATTTT	CATSVSGNQPQHF
TRBV7-9	16	TRBJ2-7	NA	TRBD2	TGTGCCAGCAGCTCATCTTCTAGCGGGAGGGCCTACGAGCAGTACTTC	CASSSSSSGRAYEQYF
TRBV7-9	12	TRBJ2-3	NA	NA	TGTGCCAGCAGCCCAGGGGCAGATACGCAGTATTTT	CASSPGADTQYF
TRBV28	16	TRBJ1-5	NA	TRBD1	TGTGCCAGCAACCCATCACGACAGGGAATCAATCAGCCCCAGCATTTT	CASNPSRQGINQPQHF
TRBV4-1	15	TRBJ2-2	NA	TRBD1	TGCGCCAGCAGTCTGGACAGGGGGAACACCGGGGAGCTGTTTTTT	CASSLDRGNTGELFF
TRBV27	18	TRBJ2-3	NA	TRBD2	TGTGCCAGCAGTTGGGGACTAGCGGGGGGCGTCACTTTAGATACGCAGTATTTT	CASSWGLAGGVTLDTQYF
TRBV19	12	TRBJ2-5	NA	NA	TGTGCCAGTAGTGAGAACCAAGAGACCCAGTACTTC	CASSENQETQYF
TRBV15	16	TRBJ2-7	once	TRBD1	TGTGCCACCAGCAGGGAGGGACAGGGGTTACCCTACGAGCAGTACTTC	CATSREGQGLPYEQYF
TRBV7-3	13	TRBJ1-1	once	NA	TGTGCCAGCAGGGTTTCTGTGGACACCGAAGCTTTCTTT	CASRVSVDTEAFF
TRBV9	16	TRBJ2-3	NA	NA	TGTGCCAGCAGCGCGTTACAGGGTAGGGGCACAGATACGCAGTATTTT	CASSALQGRGTDTQYF
TRBV10-1	16	TRBJ2-1	NA	TRBD2	TGCGCCAGTCTTCTCGGACTAGCTCCCTTCCTCGATGAGCAGTTCTTC	CASLLGLAPFLDEQFF
TRBV4-1	13	TRBJ1-2	once	NA	TGCGCCAGCAGCCGGTCAGGAAACTATGGCTACACCTTC	CASSRSGNYGYTF
TRBV28	12	TRBJ1-1	NA	TRBD1	TGTGCCACGGGACAGGCCACCACCAAAGCTTTCTTT	CATGQATTKAFF
TRBV13	11	TRBJ2-7	NA	NA	TGTGCCAGCAGGCGTTACTACGAGCAGTACTTC	CASRRYYEQYF
TRBV4-3	16	TRBJ1-6	NA	NA	TGCGCCAGCAGCCAAGATATTGGGGGGAAGAATTCACCCCTCCACTTT	CASSQDIGGKNSPLHF
TRBV24-1	17	TRBJ2-1	NA	TRBD1	TGTGCCACCAGGCCGGGACAGGGGGCTAATACCTACAATGAGCAGTTCTTC	CATRPGQGANTYNEQFF
TRBV3-1/TRBV3-2	14	TRBJ2-1	NA	TRBD2	TGTGCCAGCAGCCAAGCGGGGGGGCCGAATGAGCAGTTCTTC	CASSQAGGPNEQFF
TRBV4-3	15	TRBJ2-1	NA	TRBD2	TGCGTCAGCAGCCAAGATCCTAGCTGGGGGGGAGAGCAGTTCTTC	CVSSQDPSWGGEQFF
TRBV7-8	15	TRBJ2-1	few	NA	TGTGCCAGCAGCTCTGGGGCTATCTATTCCGATGAGCAGTTCTTC	CASSSGAIYSDEQFF
TRBV24-1	12	TRBJ2-1	NA	TRBD1	TGTGCCACCAGGGACAGGGGTCATGAGCAGTTCTTC	CATRDRGHEQFF
TRBV5-6	17	TRBJ2-1	NA	TRBD2	TGTGCCAGCAGCCCACTCGGACTAGCGGGCACCTACAATGAGCAGTTCTTC	CASSPLGLAGTYNEQFF
TRBV6-5	13	TRBJ2-1	NA	NA	TGTGCCAGCAAGGTGGGAGGTGCCAATGAGCAGTTCTTC	CASKVGGANEQFF
TRBV7-7	15	TRBJ2-5	NA	TRBD2	TGTGCTAGCAGCGGGACTAGCGGGAATGTTGGGACCCAGTACTTC	CASSGTSGNVGTQYF
TRBV28	16	TRBJ1-3	NA	NA	TGTGCCAGCAGTTTATTGCAGGTCTCCTCTGGAAACACCATATATTTT	CASSLLQVSSGNTIYF
TRBV2	13	TRBJ1-6	NA	NA	TGTGCCAGCAGAGGAGAGGAAAATTCACCCCTCCACTTT	CASRGEENSPLHF
TRBV12-3/TRBV12-4	13	TRBJ1-4	NA	NA	TGTGCCAGCAGAGACAGTACTAATGAAAAACTGTTTTTT	CASRDSTNEKLFF